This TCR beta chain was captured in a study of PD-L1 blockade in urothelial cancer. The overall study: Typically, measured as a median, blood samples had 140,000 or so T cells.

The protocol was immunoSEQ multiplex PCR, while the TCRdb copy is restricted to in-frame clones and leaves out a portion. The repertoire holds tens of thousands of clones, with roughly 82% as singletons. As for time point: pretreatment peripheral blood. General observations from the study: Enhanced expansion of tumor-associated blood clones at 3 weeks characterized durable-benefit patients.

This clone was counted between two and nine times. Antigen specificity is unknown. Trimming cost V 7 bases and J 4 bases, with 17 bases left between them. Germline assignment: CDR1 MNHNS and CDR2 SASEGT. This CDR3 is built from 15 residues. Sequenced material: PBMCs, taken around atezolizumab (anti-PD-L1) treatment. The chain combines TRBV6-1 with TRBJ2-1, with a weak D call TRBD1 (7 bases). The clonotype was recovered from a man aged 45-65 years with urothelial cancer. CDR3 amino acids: CASTMAGGRYNEQFF. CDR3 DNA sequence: TGTGCCAGCACCATGGCAGGGGGGAGATACAATGAGCAGTTCTTC.